This T cell receptor (beta chain) was sequenced for a study of T cells in Graves' hyperthyroidism and ophthalmopathy. RNA transcripts were the template for amplifying TCR beta CDR3 regions. First-round RT-PCR of the TCR CDR3 relied on the HTBI primer set. TCRdb ran MiXCR on the multiplex PCR reads and lists one entry per CDR3 protein. Among approximately 500,000 distinct CDR3 sequences listed, roughly 46% were seen once. This CDR3 is 13 amino acids long. Per germline, CDR1 DFQATT and CDR2 SNEGSKA (reference sequence). The V gene end was trimmed by 5 bases and the J gene end by 8 bases; junction bases not matched to a gene: 5.

This chain connects TRBV20-1 to TRBJ1-6; TRBD1 aligns across 8 bases. The clonotype originates from a woman between 18 and 29 years old with Graves' hyperthyroidism. The material sequenced was peripheral blood or thyroid tissue (not recorded which). CDR3 DNA sequence: TGCAGTGCTTCAGGGGGCATGGATTCACCCCTCCACTTT. Translating gives CSASGGMDSPLHF.